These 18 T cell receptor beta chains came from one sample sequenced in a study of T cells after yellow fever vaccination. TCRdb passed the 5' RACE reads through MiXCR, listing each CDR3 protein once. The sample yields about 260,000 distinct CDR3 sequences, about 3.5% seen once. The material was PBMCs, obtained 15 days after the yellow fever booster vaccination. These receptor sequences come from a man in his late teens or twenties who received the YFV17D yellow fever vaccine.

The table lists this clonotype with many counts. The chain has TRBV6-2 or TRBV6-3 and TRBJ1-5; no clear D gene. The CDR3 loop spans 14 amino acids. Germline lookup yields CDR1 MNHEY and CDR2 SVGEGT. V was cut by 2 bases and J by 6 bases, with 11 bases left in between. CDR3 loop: CASSYLGGIQPQHF. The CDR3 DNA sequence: TGTGCCAGCAGTTACCTGGGAGGTATTCAGCCCCAGCATTTT.

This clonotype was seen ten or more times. CDR3 sequence reads: CASSILRWTEAFF. Written as DNA, the CDR3 is TGTGCCAGCAGCATTCTTAGGTGGACTGAAGCTTTCTTT. The V gene is TRBV21-1, the J gene TRBJ1-1. TRBV21-1 constitutes a pseudogene. CDR3 length: 13 residues.

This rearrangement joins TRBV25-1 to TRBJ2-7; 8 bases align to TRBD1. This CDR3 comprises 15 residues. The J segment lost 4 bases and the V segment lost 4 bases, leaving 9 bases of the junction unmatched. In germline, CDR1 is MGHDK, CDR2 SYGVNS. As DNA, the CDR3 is TGTGCCAGCAGTGGTGTGACAGGGGAAAGGTACGAGCAGTACGTC. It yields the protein CASSGVTGERYEQYV.

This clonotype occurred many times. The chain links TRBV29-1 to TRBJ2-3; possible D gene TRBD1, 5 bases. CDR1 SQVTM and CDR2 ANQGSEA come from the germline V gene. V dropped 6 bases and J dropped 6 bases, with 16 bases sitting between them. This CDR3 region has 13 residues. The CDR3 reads CSVNQGHPDTQYF. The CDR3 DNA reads TGCAGCGTGAATCAGGGCCACCCTGATACGCAGTATTTT.

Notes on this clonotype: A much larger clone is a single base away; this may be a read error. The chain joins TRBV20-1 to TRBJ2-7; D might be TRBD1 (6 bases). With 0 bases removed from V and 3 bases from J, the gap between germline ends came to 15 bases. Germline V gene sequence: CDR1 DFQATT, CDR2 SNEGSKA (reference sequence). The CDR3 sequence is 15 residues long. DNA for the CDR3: TGCAGTGCTAGAGATCCAGGGGTCATCAGCTACGAGCAGTACTTC. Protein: CSARDPGVISYEQYF.

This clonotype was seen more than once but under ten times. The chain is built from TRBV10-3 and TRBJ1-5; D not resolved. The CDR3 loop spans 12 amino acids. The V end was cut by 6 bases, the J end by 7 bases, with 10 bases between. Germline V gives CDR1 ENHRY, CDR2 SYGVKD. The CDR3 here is CAISRTKQPQHF. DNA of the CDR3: TGTGCCATCAGCCGGACCAAACAGCCCCAGCATTTT.

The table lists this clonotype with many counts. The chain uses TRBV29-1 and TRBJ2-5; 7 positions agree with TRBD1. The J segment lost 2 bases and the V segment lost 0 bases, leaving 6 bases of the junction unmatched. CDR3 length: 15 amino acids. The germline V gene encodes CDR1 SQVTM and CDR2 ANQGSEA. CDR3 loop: CSVEDPGQEQETQYF. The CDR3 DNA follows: TGCAGCGTTGAAGATCCCGGACAGGAGCAAGAGACCCAGTACTTC.

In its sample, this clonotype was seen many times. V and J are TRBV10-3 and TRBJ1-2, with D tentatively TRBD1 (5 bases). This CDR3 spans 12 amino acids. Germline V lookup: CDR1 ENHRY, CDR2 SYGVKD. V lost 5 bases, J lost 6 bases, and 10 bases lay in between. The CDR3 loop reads CAISKGTNGYTF. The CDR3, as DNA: TGTGCCATCAGTAAGGGGACTAATGGCTACACCTTC.

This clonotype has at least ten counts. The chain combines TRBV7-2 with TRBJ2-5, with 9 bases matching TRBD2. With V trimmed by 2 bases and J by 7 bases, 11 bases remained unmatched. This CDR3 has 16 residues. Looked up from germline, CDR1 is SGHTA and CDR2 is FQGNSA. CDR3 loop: CASSLKRPSGEGTQYF. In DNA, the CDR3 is TGTGCCAGCAGCTTAAAACGTCCTAGCGGGGAGGGGACCCAGTACTTC.

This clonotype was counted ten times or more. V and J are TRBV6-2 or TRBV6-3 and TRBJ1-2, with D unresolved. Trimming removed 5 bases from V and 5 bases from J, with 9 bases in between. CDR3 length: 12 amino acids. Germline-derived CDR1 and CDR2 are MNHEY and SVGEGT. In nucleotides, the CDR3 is TGTGCCAGCAGTCAAGTTGCTTATGGCTACACCTTC. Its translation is CASSQVAYGYTF.

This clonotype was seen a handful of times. CDR3 coding DNA: TGTGCCAGCAGCTTAGGCGGGCTGCGGGATACGCAGTATTTT. Translation gives CASSLGGLRDTQYF. The V and J genes are TRBV7-2 and TRBJ2-3; maybe TRBD2 (5 bases). Trimming shortened V by 1 base and J by 6 bases, and 11 bases separated the two germline ends. The germline V gene has CDR1 SGHTA and CDR2 FQGNSA. This CDR3 has 14 amino acids.

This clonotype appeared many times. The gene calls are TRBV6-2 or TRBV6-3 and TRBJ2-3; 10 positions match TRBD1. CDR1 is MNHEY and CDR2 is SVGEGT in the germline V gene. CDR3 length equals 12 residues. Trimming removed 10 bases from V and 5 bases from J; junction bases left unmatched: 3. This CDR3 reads CATGQGGDTQYF. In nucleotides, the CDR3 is TGTGCCACCGGACAGGGGGGAGATACGCAGTATTTT.

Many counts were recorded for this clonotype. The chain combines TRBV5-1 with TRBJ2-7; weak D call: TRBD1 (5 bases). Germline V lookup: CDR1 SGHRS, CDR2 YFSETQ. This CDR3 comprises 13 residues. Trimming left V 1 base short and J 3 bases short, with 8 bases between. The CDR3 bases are TGCGCCAGCAGCTTGACTACAGGCTACGAGCAGTACTTC. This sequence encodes CASSLTTGYEQYF. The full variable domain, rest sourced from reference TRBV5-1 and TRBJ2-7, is KAGVTQTPRYLIKTRGQQVTLSCSPISGHRSVSWYQQTPGQGLQFLFEYFSETQRNKGNFPGRFSGRQFSNSRSEMNVSTLELGDSALYLCASSLTTGYEQYFGPGTRLTVT.

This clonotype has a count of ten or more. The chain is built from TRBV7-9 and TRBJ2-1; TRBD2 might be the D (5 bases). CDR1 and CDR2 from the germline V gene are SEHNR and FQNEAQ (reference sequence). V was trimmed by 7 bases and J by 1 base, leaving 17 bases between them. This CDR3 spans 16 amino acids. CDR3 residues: CASIVSAEGSYNEQFF. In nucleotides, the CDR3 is TGTGCCAGCATCGTGTCGGCTGAGGGTTCCTACAATGAGCAGTTCTTC.

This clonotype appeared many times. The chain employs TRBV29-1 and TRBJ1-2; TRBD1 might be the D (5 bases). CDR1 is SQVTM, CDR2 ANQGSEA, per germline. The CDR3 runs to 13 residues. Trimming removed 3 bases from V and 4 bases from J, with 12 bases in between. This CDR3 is CSVDGAGSYGYTF. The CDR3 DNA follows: TGCAGCGTTGACGGGGCAGGGAGCTATGGCTACACCTTC. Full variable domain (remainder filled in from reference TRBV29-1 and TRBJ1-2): SAVISQKPSRDICQRGTSLTIQCQVDSQVTMMFWYRQQPGQSLTLIATANQGSEATYESGFVIDKFPISRPNLTFSTLTVSNMSPEDSSIYLCSVDGAGSYGYTFGSGTRLTVV.

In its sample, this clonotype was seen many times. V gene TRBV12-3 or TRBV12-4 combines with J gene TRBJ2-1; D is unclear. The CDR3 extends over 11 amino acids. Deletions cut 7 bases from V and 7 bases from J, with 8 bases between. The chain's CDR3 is CASTHGNEQFF. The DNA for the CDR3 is TGTGCCAGCACCCACGGGAATGAGCAGTTCTTC.

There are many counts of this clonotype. CDR3 bases: TGTGCCAGCAGCCACCCACAGGGGGCTCATCAGCCCCAGCATTTT. Encoded protein: CASSHPQGAHQPQHF. The genes are TRBV7-2 and TRBJ1-5; 9 bases are shared with TRBD1. V lost 5 bases to trimming and J lost 5 bases; unmatched junction nucleotides: 7. This CDR3 is 15 amino acids long. Per germline, CDR1 SGHTA and CDR2 FQGNSA.

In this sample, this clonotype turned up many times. This chain's CDR3 is CASSLFYSFPGNTIYF. CDR3 in DNA: TGCGCCAGCAGCCTATTCTACAGTTTTCCTGGAAACACCATATATTTT. J is TRBJ1-3 and V is TRBV4-3; unclear D gene. With 4 bases removed from V and 2 bases from J, the gap between germline ends came to 15 bases. CDR1 is LGHNA and CDR2 is YSLEER in the germline V gene. CDR3 length: 16 amino acids.